A single sample is the source of the 20 T cell receptor beta chains below, sequenced in a study of control samples from healthy donors and cancer patients. Generated by immunoSEQ multiplex PCR, the TCRdb table keeps only in-frame clones and is missing some. The sample lists tens of thousands of clones, about 85% seen once, with around 20% in the top ten. The sample was blood. These receptors all stem from a young man in good health.

This clone was counted once. This chain uses TRBV6-1 with TRBJ2-1; tentatively, D is TRBD1 or TRBD2 (5 bases each). V dropped 2 bases and J dropped 10 bases, with 9 bases sitting between them. CDR3 length: 12 amino acids. Germline CDR1 MNHNS, CDR2 SASEGT. Here the CDR3 reads CASSERWGEQFF. The DNA for the CDR3 is TGTGCCAGCAGTGAAAGGTGGGGGGAGCAGTTCTTC.

The V call is TRBV18, the J call TRBJ1-1; D is possibly TRBD1 (6 bases). V was clipped by 4 bases and J by 6 bases, with 15 bases between them. The length of the CDR3 is 14 residues. Germline CDR1 is KGHSH and CDR2 is LQKENI. CDR3 sequence reads: CASSRQASSAEAFF. The CDR3 bases are TGTGCCAGCTCACGACAGGCGTCGTCTGCTGAAGCTTTCTTT. Full variable domain (missing parts from reference TRBV18 and TRBJ1-1): NAGVMQNPRHLVRRRGQEARLRCSPMKGHSHVYWYRQLPEEGLKFMVYLQKENIIDESGMPKERFSAEFPKEGPSILRIQQVVRGDSAAYFCASSRQASSAEAFFGQGTRLTVV.

This clone has a single count. The chain is built from TRBV3-1 (or the pseudogene TRBV3-2) and TRBJ1-2; D is perhaps TRBD1 (6 bases). Per the germline V gene, CDR1 is LGHDT and CDR2 is YNNKEL (reference sequence). With 1 base removed from V and 6 bases from J, the gap between germline ends came to 15 bases. The CDR3 consists of 15 residues. CDR3 sequence: CASSQAFGGVHGYTF. DNA for the CDR3: TGTGCCAGCAGCCAAGCTTTCGGGGGCGTGCATGGCTACACCTTC.

V usage is TRBV2 and J usage is TRBJ1-5; TRBD1 matches 11 bases. CDR3 length: 17 residues. From germline, CDR1 is SNHLY and CDR2 FYNNEI. The junction had 6 bases not matched to a gene; V was cut back by 5 bases and J by 0 bases. CDR3 sequence (DNA): TGTGCCAGCAGTCCGGGACAGGGGGTTGCTAGCAATCAGCCCCAGCATTTT. Translated, it gives CASSPGQGVASNQPQHF.

The rearrangement joins TRBV6-5 to TRBJ2-5; 7 bases are shared with TRBD1. Per germline, CDR1 MNHEY and CDR2 SVGAGI. The CDR3 extends over 13 amino acids. J was trimmed by 0 bases and V by 6 bases; bases with no gene match: 1. The CDR3 DNA is TGTGCCAGCAGGGGACAGAACCAAGAGACCCAGTACTTC. Translation gives CASRGQNQETQYF.

The J gene is TRBJ1-2, the V gene TRBV9; perhaps TRBD1 as D (5 bases). The CDR3 contains 17 residues. V was shortened by 1 base and J by 2 bases, with 18 bases between the two germline ends. Germline V gene sequence: CDR1 SGDLS, CDR2 YYNGEE. For the CDR3, the DNA is TGTGCCAGCAGCGTATCCAACGAGGGACCGCCCAACTATGGCTACACCTTC. Residues: CASSVSNEGPPNYGYTF.

The chain recombines TRBV6-2 or TRBV6-3 with TRBJ2-1; a possible D gene is TRBD2 (6 bases). The CDR3 is 18 amino acids. Germline loops: CDR1 MNHEY, CDR2 SVGEGT. With 0 bases removed from V and 0 bases from J, the gap between germline ends came to 15 bases. CDR3 DNA: TGTGCCAGCAGTTACTCCAAGCTCGCGGGGAGCTCCTACAATGAGCAGTTCTTC. It is translated as CASSYSKLAGSSYNEQFF.

This clone appeared once. This sequence joins TRBV6-4 and TRBJ2-2, with D maybe TRBD2 (7 bases). Germline V CDR1 and CDR2: MRHNA, SNTAGT. The CDR3 length is 16 residues. Trimming took 6 bases from V and 3 from J, leaving 17 bases between them. CDR3 sequence reads: CASRPGLGGYTGELFF. For the CDR3, the DNA is TGTGCCAGCAGACCCGGACTAGGGGGTTACACCGGGGAGCTGTTTTTT.

The chain recombines TRBV14 with TRBJ2-5; D is uncertain. Trimming removed 5 bases at V and 2 bases at J, with 15 bases between. The germline V gene encodes CDR1 SGHDN and CDR2 FVKESK. The length of the CDR3 is 15 residues. The CDR3 DNA sequence: TGTGCCAGCAGCTCTTACCGGACGGCTCAAGAGACCCAGTACTTC. This gives the protein CASSSYRTAQETQYF.

The CDR3 reads CASGLVGPGVVDEQYF. The CDR3, as DNA: TGTGCTAGTGGTTTGGTAGGACCAGGGGTAGTTGACGAGCAGTACTTC. This chain uses TRBV12-5 with TRBJ2-7; D is perhaps TRBD1 (6 bases). The V gene's germline CDR1 is LGHNT and CDR2 FRNRAP. Trimming removed 0 bases at V and 5 bases at J, with 17 bases between. The CDR3 runs 16 residues.

V is TRBV18 and J is TRBJ1-5; D is ambiguous. The CDR3 runs to 14 residues. Trimming cost V 5 bases and J 6 bases, with 14 bases left between them. Germline CDR1 is KGHSH and CDR2 is LQKENI. The CDR3, as DNA: TGTGCCAGCTCATCGGGCGAGTTGGGTCAGCCCCAGCATTTT. Its translation: CASSSGELGQPQHF.

The chain joins TRBV6-1 to TRBJ2-1, with 10 bases matching TRBD2. The CDR3 contains 15 residues. Germline CDR1 is MNHNS and CDR2 is SASEGT. With V trimmed by 1 base and J by 6 bases, 3 bases remained unmatched. CDR3 sequence reads: CASSEGPSGGNEQFF. For the CDR3, the DNA is TGTGCCAGCAGTGAAGGCCCTAGCGGGGGCAATGAGCAGTTCTTC.

J is TRBJ1-4 and V is TRBV3-1 (or the pseudogene TRBV3-2); D gene unclear. Germline-derived CDR1 and CDR2 are LGHDT and YNNKEL (reference sequence). V was cut by 4 bases and J by 5 bases, with 17 bases left in between. The CDR3 loop spans 16 amino acids. CDR3 residues: CASSREGAGRNEKLFF. CDR3 nucleotides: TGTGCCAGCAGCCGAGAGGGTGCCGGGCGGAATGAAAAACTGTTTTTT.

The genes are TRBV10-3 and TRBJ1-6; no firm D call. CDR1 and CDR2 (germline): ENHRY, SYGVKD. V was trimmed by 6 bases and J by 8 bases, leaving 11 bases between them. This CDR3 is built from 13 residues. DNA for the CDR3: TGTGCCATCAGCTTATCCACGGATTCACCCCTCCACTTT. This encodes CAISLSTDSPLHF.

This chain links TRBV3-1 (or the pseudogene TRBV3-2) with TRBJ1-6; 9 bases map to TRBD1. The J segment lost 8 bases and the V segment lost 4 bases, leaving 6 bases of the junction unmatched. Germline CDR1 reads LGHDT; CDR2 reads YNNKEL (reference sequence). The CDR3 is 15 amino acids. CDR3: CASSRSGTGYSPLHF. As DNA, the CDR3 is TGTGCCAGCAGCCGGTCCGGGACAGGGTATTCACCCCTCCACTTT.

The chain combines TRBV28 with TRBJ1-5; possible D gene TRBD1, 6 bases. With 5 bases removed from V and 7 bases from J, the gap between germline ends came to 21 bases. This CDR3 contains 16 residues. Per germline, CDR1 MDHEN and CDR2 SYDVKM. For the CDR3, the DNA is TGTGCCAGCAGTCTGGGCGGGGGAGGGGGGGTCCAGCCCCAGCATTTT. It yields the protein CASSLGGGGGVQPQHF. Supplemented by reference TRBV28 and TRBJ1-5, the full variable domain reads DVKVTQSSRYLVKRTGEKVFLECVQDMDHENMFWYRQDPGLGLRLIYFSYDVKMKEKGDIPEGYSVSREKKERFSLILESASTNQTSMYLCASSLGGGGGVQPQHFGDGTRLSIL.

As DNA, the CDR3 is TGTGCCAGCAGTCGGACTAGCGGGGGAAGGGGGAGAGATACGCAGTATTTT. The encoded protein is CASSRTSGGRGRDTQYF. The gene calls are TRBV27 and TRBJ2-3; 13 bases are a match to TRBD2. Germline CDR1 and CDR2: MNHEY and SMNVEV (reference sequence). The V gene end was trimmed by 5 bases and the J gene end by 5 bases; junction bases not matched to a gene: 10. The CDR3 consists of 17 residues.

This chain connects TRBV19 to TRBJ2-7; 7 bases match TRBD1. This CDR3 is 15 amino acids long. Germline CDR1 LNHDA, CDR2 SQIVND (reference sequence). The junction had 7 bases not matched to a gene; V was cut back by 1 base and J by 4 bases. CDR3 coding DNA: TGTGCCAGTAGTATAGCGGCAGGGGGACCGTACGAGCAGTACTTC. This translates into CASSIAAGGPYEQYF.

The J gene is TRBJ1-2, the V gene TRBV12-3 or TRBV12-4; D unresolved. The V end was cut by 4 bases, the J end by 8 bases, with 14 bases between. The CDR3 is made up of 13 amino acids. Here the CDR3 reads CASSSMSLGGYTF. Written as DNA, the CDR3 is TGTGCCAGCAGTTCTATGAGCTTGGGCGGCTACACCTTC.

The V call is TRBV5-1, the J call TRBJ1-4, with D perhaps matching TRBD1 (6 bases). CDR1 SGHRS and CDR2 YFSETQ come from the germline V gene. CDR3 size: 15 residues. The V end lost 2 bases, the J end lost 1 base, and 9 bases lay between the germline ends. CDR3 sequence (DNA): TGCGCCAGCAGCTTTAGGGGGGAAACTAATGAAAAACTGTTTTTT. Its translation is CASSFRGETNEKLFF.